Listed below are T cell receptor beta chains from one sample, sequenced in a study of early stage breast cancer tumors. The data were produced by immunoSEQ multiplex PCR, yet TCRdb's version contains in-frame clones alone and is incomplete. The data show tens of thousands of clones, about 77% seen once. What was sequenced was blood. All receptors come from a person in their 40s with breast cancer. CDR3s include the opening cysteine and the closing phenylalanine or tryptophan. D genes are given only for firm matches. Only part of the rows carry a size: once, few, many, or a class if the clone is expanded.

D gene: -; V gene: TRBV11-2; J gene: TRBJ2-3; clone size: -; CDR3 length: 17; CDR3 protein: CASSLGRMGLDTDTQYF; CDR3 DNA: TGTGCCAGCAGCTTAGGCCGCATGGGACTGGACACAGATACGCAGTATTTT
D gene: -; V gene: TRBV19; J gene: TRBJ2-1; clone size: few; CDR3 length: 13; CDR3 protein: CASTPGPYNEQFF; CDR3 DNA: TGTGCCAGTACCCCCGGGCCCTACAATGAGCAGTTCTTC
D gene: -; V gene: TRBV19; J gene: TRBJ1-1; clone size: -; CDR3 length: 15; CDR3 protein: CASHRVTRVVTEAFF; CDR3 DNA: TGTGCCAGTCACAGGGTGACAAGGGTAGTCACTGAAGCTTTCTTT
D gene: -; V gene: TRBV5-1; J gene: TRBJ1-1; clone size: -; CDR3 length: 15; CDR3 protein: CASTPGGGGNTEAFF; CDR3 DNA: TGCGCCAGCACCCCCGGGGGCGGCGGGAACACTGAAGCTTTCTTT
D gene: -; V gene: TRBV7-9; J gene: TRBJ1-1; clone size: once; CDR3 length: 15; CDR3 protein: CASSFQGHPNTEAFF; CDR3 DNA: TGTGCCAGCAGCTTCCAGGGCCACCCGAACACTGAAGCTTTCTTT
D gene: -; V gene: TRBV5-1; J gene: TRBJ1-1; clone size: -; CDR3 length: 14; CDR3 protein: CASSDGRPNTEAFF; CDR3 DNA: TGCGCCAGCAGCGATGGCAGGCCGAACACTGAAGCTTTCTTT
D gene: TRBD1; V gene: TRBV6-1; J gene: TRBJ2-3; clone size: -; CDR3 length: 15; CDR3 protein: CASSPLRGTTDTQYF; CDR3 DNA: TGTGCCAGCAGTCCCCTCAGGGGGACCACAGATACGCAGTATTTT
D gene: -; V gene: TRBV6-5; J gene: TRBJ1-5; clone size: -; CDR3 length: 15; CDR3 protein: CASRPQQGWNQPQHF; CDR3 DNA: TGTGCCAGCAGACCCCAGCAGGGGTGGAATCAGCCCCAGCATTTT
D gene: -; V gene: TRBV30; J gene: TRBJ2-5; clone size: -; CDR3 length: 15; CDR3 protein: CALFKVHTRGETQYF; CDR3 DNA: TGTGCCTTATTTAAGGTACACACCCGCGGGGAGACCCAGTACTTC
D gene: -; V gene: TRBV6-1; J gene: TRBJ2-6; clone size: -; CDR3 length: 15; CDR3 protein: CASSETSSGANVLTF; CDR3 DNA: TGTGCCAGCAGTGAAACTAGCTCTGGGGCCAACGTCCTGACTTTC
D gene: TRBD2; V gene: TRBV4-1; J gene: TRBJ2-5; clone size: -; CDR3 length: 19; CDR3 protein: CASSQEYTSGMVSGETQYF; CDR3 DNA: TGCGCCAGCAGCCAAGAGTACACTAGCGGGATGGTCTCAGGAGAGACCCAGTACTTC
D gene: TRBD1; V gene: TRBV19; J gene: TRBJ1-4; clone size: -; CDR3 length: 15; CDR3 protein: CASSNAGTGGEKLFF; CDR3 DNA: TGTGCCAGTAGTAATGCCGGGACAGGAGGTGAAAAACTGTTTTTT
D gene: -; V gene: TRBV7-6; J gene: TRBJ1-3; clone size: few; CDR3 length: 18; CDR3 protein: CASSLELFGNRAGNTIYF; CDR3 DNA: TGTGCCAGCAGCTTAGAACTATTTGGGAACAGAGCTGGAAACACCATATATTTT
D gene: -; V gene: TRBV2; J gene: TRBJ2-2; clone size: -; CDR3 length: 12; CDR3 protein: CASSSDHGELFF; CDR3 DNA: TGTGCCAGCAGTTCCGACCACGGGGAGCTGTTTTTT
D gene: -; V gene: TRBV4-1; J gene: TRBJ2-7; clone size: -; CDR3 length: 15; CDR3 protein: CASSQRKDSSYEQYF; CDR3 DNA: TGCGCCAGCAGCCAGCGTAAGGACAGCTCCTACGAGCAGTACTTC
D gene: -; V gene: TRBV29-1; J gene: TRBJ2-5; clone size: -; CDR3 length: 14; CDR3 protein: CSIPPFRRQETQYF; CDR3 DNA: TGCAGCATCCCGCCGTTTCGTCGCCAAGAGACCCAGTACTTC
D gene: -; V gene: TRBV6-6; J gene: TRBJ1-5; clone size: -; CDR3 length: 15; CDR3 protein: CASSHGQTGNQPQHF; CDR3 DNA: TGTGCCAGCAGTCACGGACAGACCGGCAATCAGCCCCAGCATTTT
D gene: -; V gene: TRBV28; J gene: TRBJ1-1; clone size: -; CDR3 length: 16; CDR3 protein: CASSSSGTTVNTEAFF; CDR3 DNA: TGTGCCAGCAGTTCTAGCGGGACCACGGTGAACACTGAAGCTTTCTTT
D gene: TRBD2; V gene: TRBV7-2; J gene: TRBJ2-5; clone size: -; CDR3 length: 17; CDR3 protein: CASSFLATAGGGETQYF; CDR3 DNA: TGTGCCAGCAGCTTTCTCGCCACAGCGGGAGGGGGTGAGACCCAGTACTTC
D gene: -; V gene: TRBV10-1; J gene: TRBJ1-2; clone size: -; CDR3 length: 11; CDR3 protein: CASSPSGGHTF; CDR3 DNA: TGCGCCAGCAGCCCGTCGGGTGGTCACACCTTC
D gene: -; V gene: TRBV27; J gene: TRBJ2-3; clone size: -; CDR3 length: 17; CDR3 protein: CASSPYMGRPSTDTQYF; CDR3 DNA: TGTGCCAGCAGTCCATACATGGGACGGCCGAGCACAGATACGCAGTATTTT
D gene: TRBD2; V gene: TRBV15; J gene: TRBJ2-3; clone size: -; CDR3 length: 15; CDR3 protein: CATSRGLGGSDTQYF; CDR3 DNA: TGTGCCACCAGCAGAGGTCTGGGGGGGTCAGATACGCAGTATTTT
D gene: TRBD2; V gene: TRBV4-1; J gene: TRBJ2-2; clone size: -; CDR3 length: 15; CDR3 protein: CASSRSAGGDGELFF; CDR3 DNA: TGCGCCAGCAGCCGGTCAGCGGGAGGGGACGGGGAGCTGTTTTTT
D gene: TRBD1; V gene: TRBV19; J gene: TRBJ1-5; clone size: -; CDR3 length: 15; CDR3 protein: CASSTGTGGNQPQHF; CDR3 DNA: TGTGCCAGTAGTACCGGGACAGGGGGGAATCAGCCCCAGCATTTT
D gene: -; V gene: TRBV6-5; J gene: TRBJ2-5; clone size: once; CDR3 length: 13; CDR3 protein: CASSARAQETQYF; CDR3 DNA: TGTGCCAGCAGTGCACGAGCCCAAGAGACCCAGTACTTC
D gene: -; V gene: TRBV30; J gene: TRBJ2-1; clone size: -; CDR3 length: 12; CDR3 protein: CAWSVLGNEQFF; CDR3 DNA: TGTGCCTGGAGTGTATTGGGCAATGAGCAGTTCTTC
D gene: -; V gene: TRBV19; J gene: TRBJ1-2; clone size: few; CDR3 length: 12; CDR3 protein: CASSVYSYGYTF; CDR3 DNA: TGTGCCAGTAGTGTATACAGCTATGGCTACACCTTC
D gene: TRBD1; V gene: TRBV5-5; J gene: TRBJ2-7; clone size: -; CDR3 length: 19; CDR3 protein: CASSFGDRGSRVSNYEQYF; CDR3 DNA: TGTGCCAGCAGCTTCGGAGACAGGGGGTCCCGGGTAAGCAACTACGAGCAGTACTTC
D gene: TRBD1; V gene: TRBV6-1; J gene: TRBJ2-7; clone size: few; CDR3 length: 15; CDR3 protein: CASSSRQGDRYEQYF; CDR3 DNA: TGTGCCAGCAGTAGCCGACAGGGGGATCGGTACGAGCAGTACTTC
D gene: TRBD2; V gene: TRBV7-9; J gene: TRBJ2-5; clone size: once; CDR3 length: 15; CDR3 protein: CASSLGGRPSETQYF; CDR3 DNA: TGTGCCAGCAGTCTCGGGGGGAGGCCGTCAGAGACCCAGTACTTC
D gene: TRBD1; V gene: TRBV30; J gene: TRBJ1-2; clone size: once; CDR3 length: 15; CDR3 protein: CAGEPGQGWNYGYTF; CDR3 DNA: TGTGCCGGGGAACCGGGACAGGGTTGGAACTATGGCTACACCTTC
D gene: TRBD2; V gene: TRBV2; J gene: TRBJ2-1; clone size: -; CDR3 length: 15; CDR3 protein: CASFSGTSANNEQFF; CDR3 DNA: TGTGCCAGCTTCTCAGGGACTAGCGCGAACAATGAGCAGTTCTTC
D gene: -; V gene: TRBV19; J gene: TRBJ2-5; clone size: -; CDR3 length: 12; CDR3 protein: CASSLSQETQYF; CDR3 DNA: TGTGCCAGTAGTCTATCTCAAGAGACCCAGTACTTC
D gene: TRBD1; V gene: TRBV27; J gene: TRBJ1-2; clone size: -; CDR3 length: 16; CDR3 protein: CASSLTRGQGNYGYTF; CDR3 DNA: TGTGCCAGCAGTTTAACAAGGGGGCAGGGTAACTATGGCTACACCTTC
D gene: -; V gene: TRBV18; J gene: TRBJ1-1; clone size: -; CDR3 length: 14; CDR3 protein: CASSPPSWTAEAFF; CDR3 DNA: TGTGCCAGCTCACCACCGAGTTGGACGGCTGAAGCTTTCTTT
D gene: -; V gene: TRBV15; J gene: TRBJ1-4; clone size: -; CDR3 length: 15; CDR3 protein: CATSSLQGPNEKLFF; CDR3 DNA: TGTGCCACCAGCAGTCTACAGGGTCCCAATGAAAAACTGTTTTTT
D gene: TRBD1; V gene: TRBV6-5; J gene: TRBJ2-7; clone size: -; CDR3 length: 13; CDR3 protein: CASSPGQGREQYF; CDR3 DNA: TGTGCCAGCAGTCCGGGACAGGGCCGGGAGCAGTACTTC
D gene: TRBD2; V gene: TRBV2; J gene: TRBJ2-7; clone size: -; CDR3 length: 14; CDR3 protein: CASETSLHSYEQYF; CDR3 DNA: TGTGCCAGCGAGACTAGCTTGCACTCCTACGAGCAGTACTTC
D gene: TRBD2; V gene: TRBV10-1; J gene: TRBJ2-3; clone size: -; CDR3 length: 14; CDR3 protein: CASSVGLVTDTQYF; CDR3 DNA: TGCGCCAGCAGCGTCGGACTAGTTACAGATACGCAGTATTTT
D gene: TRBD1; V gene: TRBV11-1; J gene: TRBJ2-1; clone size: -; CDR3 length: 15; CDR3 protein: CASSPRDRGYNEQFF; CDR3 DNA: TGTGCCAGCAGCCCCCGGGACAGGGGTTACAATGAGCAGTTCTTC
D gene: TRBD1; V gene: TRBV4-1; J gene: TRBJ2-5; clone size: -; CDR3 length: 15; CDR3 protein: CASSITGQGKETQYF; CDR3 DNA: TGCGCCAGCAGCATCACGGGACAGGGAAAAGAGACCCAGTACTTC
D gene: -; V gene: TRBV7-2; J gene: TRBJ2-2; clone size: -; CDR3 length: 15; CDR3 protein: CASSFGGAAGGELFF; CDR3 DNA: TGTGCCAGCAGCTTCGGGGGAGCGGCGGGCGGGGAGCTGTTTTTT
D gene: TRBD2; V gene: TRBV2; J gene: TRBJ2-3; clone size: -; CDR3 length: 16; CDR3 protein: CASTQGLAGDTDTQYF; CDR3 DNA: TGTGCCAGCACTCAAGGGCTAGCGGGAGACACAGATACGCAGTATTTT
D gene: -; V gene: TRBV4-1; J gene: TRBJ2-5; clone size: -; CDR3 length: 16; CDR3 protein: CASSQEYKGGQETQYF; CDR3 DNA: TGCGCCAGCAGCCAAGAATATAAAGGCGGCCAAGAGACCCAGTACTTC
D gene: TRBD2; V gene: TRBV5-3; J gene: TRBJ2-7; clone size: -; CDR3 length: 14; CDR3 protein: CASLPGLASHEQYF; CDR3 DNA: TGTGCCAGTTTACCGGGACTAGCGTCCCACGAGCAGTACTTC
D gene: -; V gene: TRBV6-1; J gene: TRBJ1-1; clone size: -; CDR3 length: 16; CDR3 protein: CASSEVLGGGRDEAFF; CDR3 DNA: TGTGCCAGCAGTGAAGTATTGGGCGGGGGGCGAGACGAAGCTTTCTTT
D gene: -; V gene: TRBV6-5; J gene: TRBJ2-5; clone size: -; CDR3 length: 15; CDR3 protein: CASSPRGGLQETQYF; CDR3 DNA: TGTGCCAGCAGTCCCAGGGGGGGACTGCAAGAGACCCAGTACTTC
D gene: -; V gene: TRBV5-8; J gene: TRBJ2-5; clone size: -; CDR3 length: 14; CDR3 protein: CASSLRQNQETQYF; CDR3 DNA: TGTGCCAGCAGTTTGCGACAGAACCAAGAGACCCAGTACTTC
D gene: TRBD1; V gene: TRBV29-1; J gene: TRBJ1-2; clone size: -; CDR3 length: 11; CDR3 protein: CSVEGARGYTF; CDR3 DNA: TGCAGCGTGGAGGGGGCGCGTGGCTACACCTTC
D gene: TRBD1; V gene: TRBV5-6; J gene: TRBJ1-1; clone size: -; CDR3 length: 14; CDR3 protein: CASSSGQGNTEAFF; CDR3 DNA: TGTGCCAGCAGCTCGGGACAGGGGAACACTGAAGCTTTCTTT
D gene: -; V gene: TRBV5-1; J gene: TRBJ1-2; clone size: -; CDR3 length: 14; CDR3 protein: CASSLGLESYGYTF; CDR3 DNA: TGCGCCAGCAGCTTGGGGCTGGAAAGTTATGGCTACACCTTC
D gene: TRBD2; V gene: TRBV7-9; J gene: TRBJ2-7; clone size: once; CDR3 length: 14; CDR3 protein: CASSLGLASDEQYF; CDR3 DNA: TGTGCCAGCAGCTTAGGACTAGCTTCTGACGAGCAGTACTTC
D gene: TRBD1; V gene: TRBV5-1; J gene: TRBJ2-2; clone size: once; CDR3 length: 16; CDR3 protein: CASSLEGTGVTGELFF; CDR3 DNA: TGCGCCAGCAGCTTGGAGGGGACAGGGGTGACCGGGGAGCTGTTTTTT
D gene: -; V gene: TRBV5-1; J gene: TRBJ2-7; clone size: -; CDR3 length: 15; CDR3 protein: CASSLGGLTAYEQYF; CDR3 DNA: TGCGCCAGCAGCTTGGGGGGACTTACGGCCTACGAGCAGTACTTC
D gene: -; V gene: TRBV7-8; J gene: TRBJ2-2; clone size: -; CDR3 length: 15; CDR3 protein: CASSSGLTETGELFF; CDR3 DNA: TGTGCCAGCAGCTCGGGACTGACAGAAACCGGGGAGCTGTTTTTT
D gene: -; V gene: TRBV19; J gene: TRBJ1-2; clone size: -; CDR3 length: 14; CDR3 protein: CASSIARSNYGYTF; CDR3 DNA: TGTGCCAGTAGTATAGCGAGGTCGAACTATGGCTACACCTTC
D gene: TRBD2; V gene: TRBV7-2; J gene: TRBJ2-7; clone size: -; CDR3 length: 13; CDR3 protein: CASQAGGSYEQYF; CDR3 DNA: TGTGCCAGCCAAGCGGGAGGGTCCTACGAGCAGTACTTC
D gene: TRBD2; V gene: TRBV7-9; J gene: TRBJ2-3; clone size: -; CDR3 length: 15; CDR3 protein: CASSLGLAGGDTQYF; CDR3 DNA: TGTGCCAGCAGCCTGGGACTAGCGGGGGGAGATACGCAGTATTTT
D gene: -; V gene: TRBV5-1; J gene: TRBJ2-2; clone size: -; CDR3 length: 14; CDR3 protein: CASSLGQLSGELFF; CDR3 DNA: TGCGCCAGCAGCTTGGGACAGCTGTCCGGGGAGCTGTTTTTT